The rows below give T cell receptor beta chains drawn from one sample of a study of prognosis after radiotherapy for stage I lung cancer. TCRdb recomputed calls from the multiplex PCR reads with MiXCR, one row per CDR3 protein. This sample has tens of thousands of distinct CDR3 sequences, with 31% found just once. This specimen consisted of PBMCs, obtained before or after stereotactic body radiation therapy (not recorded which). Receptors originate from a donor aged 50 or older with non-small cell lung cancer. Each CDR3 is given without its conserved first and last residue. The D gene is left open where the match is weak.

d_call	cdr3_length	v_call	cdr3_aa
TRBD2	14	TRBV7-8	ASSLANLAGTYEQY
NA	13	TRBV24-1	ATSPSQGRLHEQY
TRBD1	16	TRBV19	ASSIDLSEGALNTEAF
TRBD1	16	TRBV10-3	ATATGTGGVLSSHEQY
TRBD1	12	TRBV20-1	SAARQGNTAELF
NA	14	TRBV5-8	ASSGGDKTYTGELF
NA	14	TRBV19	ASSIGQPTQIYEQY
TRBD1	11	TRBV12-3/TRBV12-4	ASSSTGQGRAF
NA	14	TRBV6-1	ASSDPIPDLNTEAF
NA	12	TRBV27	ASSGGRFEAGYT
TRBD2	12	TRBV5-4	ASSLLAGDYEQY
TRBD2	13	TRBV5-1	ASSLGLAGNNEQF
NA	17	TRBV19	ASRPPGPTSSSSTDTQY
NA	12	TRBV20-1	SDSYSLRGNEQF
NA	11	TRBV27	ASSFGLRYEQY
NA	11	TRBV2	ASNPGLSETQY
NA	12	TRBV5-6	ASSRTGFGEKLF
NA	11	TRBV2	AMKARDNSPLH
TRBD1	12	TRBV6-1	ASSTDRGNQPQH
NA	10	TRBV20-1	SARQGRYEQY
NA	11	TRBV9	ASSGQGNYGYT
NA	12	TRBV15	ATSTPGGFWGYT
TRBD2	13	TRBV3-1	ASSPSGVEYNEQF
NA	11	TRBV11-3	ASSPRVTDTQY
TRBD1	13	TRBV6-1	ASSELGQGFYEQY